The rows below give T cell receptor beta chains drawn from one sample of a study of blood T cell repertoires in COVID-19. Sequencing used immunoSEQ multiplex PCR; TCRdb keeps in-frame clones, though not all of them. Among fewer than 250,000 clones listed, about nine tenths were seen once. The sample consisted of peripheral blood. These receptors all stem from a woman aged 55 to 70 who had recovered from COVID-19. Each CDR3 is given with its conserved first and last residue. A D gene is named only where the DNA matches it firmly. Not every row has a clone size; where given, it reads once, few, many or a size class.

clone size,J gene,D gene,V gene,CDR3 protein,CDR3 DNA
once,TRBJ2-5,TRBD1,TRBV7-8,CASSLVVDRNLVGTQYF,TGTGCCAGCAGCTTAGTCGTGGACAGGAATCTCGTCGGGACCCAGTACTTC
.,TRBJ2-1,TRBD2,TRBV4-3,CASSQVSGGADEQFF,TGCGCCAGCAGCCAAGTTAGCGGGGGGGCGGATGAGCAGTTCTTC
.,TRBJ2-2,TRBD1,TRBV3-1/TRBV3-2,CASSSGQGAGTGELFF,TGTGCCAGCAGCTCTGGACAGGGGGCCGGGACCGGGGAGCTGTTTTTT
.,TRBJ2-2,.,TRBV6-5,CASSAESIGELFF,TGTGCCAGCAGCGCCGAGTCAATCGGGGAGCTGTTTTTT
.,TRBJ1-6,TRBD1,TRBV5-4,CASSLDGQGGFSPLHF,TGTGCCAGCAGCTTGGATGGACAGGGGGGCTTTTCACCCCTCCACTTT
once,TRBJ1-4,.,TRBV2,CASSDREGEKLFF,TGTGCCAGCAGTGACAGGGAGGGTGAAAAACTGTTTTTT
.,TRBJ1-3,.,TRBV12-3/TRBV12-4,CASSQQSIYF,TGTGCCAGCAGCCAACAGAGCATATATTTT
.,TRBJ2-7,.,TRBV3-1/TRBV3-2,CASSRQDEQYF,TGTGCCAGCAGCCGCCAGGACGAGCAGTACTTC
.,TRBJ1-2,.,TRBV28,CASSTGYYGYTF,TGTGCCAGCAGTACAGGCTACTATGGCTACACCTTC
.,TRBJ1-6,TRBD1,TRBV3-1/TRBV3-2,CASSQLRTGGAFFNSPLHF,TGTGCCAGCAGCCAACTCCGGACAGGGGGGGCGTTCTTTAATTCACCCCTCCACTTT
.,TRBJ2-5,.,TRBV21-1,CASSTPTSGYVDGLQETQYF,TGTGCCAGCAGCACCCCGACTAGCGGGTATGTGGACGGACTCCAAGAGACCCAGTACTTC
.,TRBJ2-1,.,TRBV5-4,CASSRPRRSSYNEQFF,TGTGCCAGCAGCCGCCCCAGGCGAAGCTCCTACAATGAGCAGTTCTTC
.,TRBJ2-3,TRBD1,TRBV9,CASSPTGGLTDTQYF,TGTGCCAGCAGCCCTACAGGGGGCTTAACAGATACGCAGTATTTT
.,TRBJ1-5,.,TRBV6-1,CASSEVESSNQPQHF,TGTGCCAGCAGTGAAGTTGAGAGTAGCAATCAGCCCCAGCATTTT
.,TRBJ2-3,TRBD2,TRBV7-2,CASSSGLAGGLDTQYF,TGTGCCAGCAGCTCAGGACTAGCGGGGGGGCTCGATACGCAGTATTTT
.,TRBJ1-2,.,TRBV5-1,CASSLEGAALLGGYTF,TGCGCCAGCAGCTTGGAAGGCGCAGCCTTACTCGGGGGCTACACCTTC
.,TRBJ1-2,.,TRBV11-2,CASSRDKFYGYTF,TGTGCCAGCAGCCGGGACAAGTTCTATGGCTACACCTTC
.,TRBJ1-1,.,TRBV28,CASRINTEAFF,TGTGCCAGCAGAATAAACACTGAAGCTTTCTTT
.,TRBJ1-6,TRBD1,TRBV24-1,CATRSSGQGNSPLHF,TGTGCCACCAGGAGTTCGGGACAGGGAAATTCACCCCTCCACTTT
.,TRBJ1-4,.,TRBV29-1,CSVEAANEKLFF,TGCAGCGTTGAGGCCGCTAATGAAAAACTGTTTTTT
once,TRBJ1-4,.,TRBV12-3/TRBV12-4,CASSLTFNEKLFF,TGTGCCAGCAGTTTAACTTTCAATGAAAAACTGTTTTTT
once,TRBJ1-2,.,TRBV6-2/TRBV6-3,CASRYPGEGLKGYTF,TGTGCCAGCAGATACCCGGGAGAGGGACTAAAGGGCTACACCTTC
.,TRBJ2-2,TRBD2,TRBV2,CASSFSGGSNTGELFF,TGTGCCAGCAGTTTTTCCGGGGGGAGTAACACCGGGGAGCTGTTTTTT
.,TRBJ2-3,.,TRBV15,CATSRDPLTDTQYF,TGTGCCACCAGCCGGGATCCTCTCACAGATACGCAGTATTTT
.,TRBJ2-7,TRBD1,TRBV5-1,CASSLSRGRVSYEQYF,TGCGCCAGCAGCTTGTCAAGGGGGCGCGTTTCCTACGAGCAGTACTTC
once,TRBJ1-6,.,TRBV4-3,CASSQAYVAGPESSYNSPLHF,TGCGCCAGCAGCCAAGCCTACGTTGCAGGGCCAGAGAGCTCCTATAATTCACCCCTCCACTTT
.,TRBJ1-2,TRBD1,TRBV7-9,CASSLGNAGGGYTF,TGTGCCAGCAGCTTAGGCAATGCAGGGGGCGGCTACACCTTC
.,TRBJ2-1,TRBD2,TRBV5-1,CASSLTGLAGARQFF,TGCGCCAGCAGCTTGACGGGACTAGCGGGGGCGCGCCAGTTCTTC
.,TRBJ2-2,.,TRBV24-1,CATSDFDLAAGELFF,TGTGCCACCAGTGATTTCGATTTGGCCGCCGGGGAGCTGTTTTTT
.,TRBJ2-5,.,TRBV11-2,CASSLVGSHQETQYF,TGTGCCAGCAGCTTGGTCGGGAGTCACCAAGAGACCCAGTACTTC
.,TRBJ2-1,.,TRBV3-1/TRBV3-2,CASSQDQAYYNEQFF,TGTGCCAGCAGCCAAGATCAGGCATATTACAATGAGCAGTTCTTC
.,TRBJ1-6,.,TRBV18,CASSPTGYNSPLHF,TGTGCCAGCTCACCAACAGGGTATAATTCACCCCTCCACTTT
.,TRBJ1-1,.,TRBV19,CASSKGQSFLTEAFF,TGTGCCAGTAGTAAGGGACAATCCTTTCTCACTGAAGCTTTCTTT
.,TRBJ2-3,TRBD2,TRBV7-8,CASSSTGLAGGRPDTQYF,TGTGCCAGCAGCTCCACCGGACTAGCGGGGGGCCGCCCAGATACGCAGTATTTT
.,TRBJ2-2,TRBD1,TRBV3-1/TRBV3-2,CASSHRQGAGELFF,TGTGCCAGCAGCCACCGACAGGGGGCCGGGGAGCTGTTTTTT
.,TRBJ2-1,TRBD1,TRBV15,CATSREGAGGRNEQFF,TGTGCCACCAGCAGAGAAGGGGCAGGGGGCAGGAATGAGCAGTTCTTC
.,TRBJ2-1,.,TRBV19,CASREWDGGSYNEQFF,TGTGCCAGTAGAGAATGGGACGGGGGCTCCTACAATGAGCAGTTCTTC
once,TRBJ1-4,.,TRBV7-9,CASSWKTGPNEKLFF,TGTGCCAGCAGCTGGAAGACAGGCCCTAATGAAAAACTGTTTTTT
once,TRBJ1-2,TRBD1,TRBV18,CASSPQGALYGYTF,TGTGCCAGCTCACCCCAGGGGGCCCTCTATGGCTACACCTTC
.,TRBJ2-5,.,TRBV11-3,CASSLDSAEQETQYF,TGTGCCAGCAGCTTAGATTCAGCGGAACAAGAGACCCAGTACTTC
.,TRBJ1-6,.,TRBV18,CASSPPEGLNSPLHF,TGTGCCAGCTCACCACCGGAGGGCCTAAATTCACCCCTCCACTTT
.,TRBJ2-1,.,TRBV28,CASSPATQTAGYSYNEQFF,TGTGCCAGCAGTCCCGCTACCCAGACAGCCGGTTACTCCTACAATGAGCAGTTCTTC
.,TRBJ2-2,TRBD2,TRBV28,CASSLGLAGTGELFF,TGTGCCAGCAGTTTGGGTCTAGCGGGGACCGGGGAGCTGTTTTTT
.,TRBJ2-7,.,TRBV7-2,CASSQTRSGEQYF,TGTGCCAGCAGCCAGACACGCTCCGGCGAGCAGTACTTC
.,TRBJ1-1,.,TRBV3-1/TRBV3-2,CASSQERGTEAFF,TGTGCCAGCAGCCAAGAAAGAGGGACTGAAGCTTTCTTT
few,TRBJ1-1,TRBD1,TRBV2,CASSIQGAEDTEAFF,TGTGCCAGCAGCATACAGGGGGCGGAGGACACTGAAGCTTTCTTT
.,TRBJ2-3,TRBD2,TRBV27,CASSFASGGSTDTQYF,TGTGCCAGCAGTTTTGCGTCGGGGGGTAGCACAGATACGCAGTATTTT
few,TRBJ2-2,.,TRBV7-9,CASSFPLARGELFF,TGTGCCAGCAGCTTCCCCCTAGCGCGCGGGGAGCTGTTTTTT
.,TRBJ2-3,.,TRBV29-1,CSVVVGVDTQYF,TGCAGCGTAGTAGTTGGTGTAGATACGCAGTATTTT
.,TRBJ2-7,.,TRBV6-5,CASSSDRPTYEQYF,TGTGCCAGCAGTTCGGACAGACCGACTTACGAGCAGTACTTC
.,TRBJ1-2,TRBD1,TRBV28,CASSLGQGGGYTF,TGTGCCAGCAGTCTTGGACAGGGAGGAGGCTACACCTTC
.,TRBJ2-7,TRBD1,TRBV29-1,CSVPGQGFLEQYF,TGCAGCGTACCGGGACAGGGCTTCCTCGAGCAGTACTTC
.,TRBJ1-3,.,TRBV5-1,CASSLGDSGNTIYF,TGCGCCAGCAGCTTGGGCGATTCTGGAAACACCATATATTTT
.,TRBJ1-5,TRBD1,TRBV24-1,CATSDSGTGGNQPQHF,TGTGCCACCAGTGATTCCGGGACAGGGGGCAATCAGCCCCAGCATTTT